These T cell receptor beta chains were read from a single sample in a study of cytomegalovirus exposure and HLA in healthy donors. Some clones are missing from TCRdb's copy, which holds only in-frame ones; the method was immunoSEQ multiplex PCR. This sample has roughly 100,000 clones, with about three quarters found just once. Sample: PBMCs. These receptors originate from a woman in her forties in good health and CMV-seropositive. The CDR3 runs from the conserved cysteine through the conserved F or W. A D gene is named only where the DNA matches it firmly. Clone size is given for some rows only: seen once, a few or many times, or a class if the clone is expanded.

v_gene	len	j_gene	abundance	d_gene	CDR3aa	CDR3nt
TRBV29-1	14	TRBJ1-5	NA	TRBD1	CSVTDRDSNQPQHF	TGCAGCGTCACTGACAGGGATAGCAATCAGCCCCAGCATTTT
TRBV29-1	13	TRBJ2-5	NA	TRBD2	CSVGFAGGETQYF	TGCAGCGTTGGGTTCGCGGGAGGAGAGACCCAGTACTTC
TRBV7-2	14	TRBJ2-5	NA	NA	CASSLLAGPGTQYF	TGTGCCAGCAGCTTATTGGCGGGTCCGGGGACCCAGTACTTC
TRBV4-1	14	TRBJ2-5	NA	NA	CASSYQPGQETQYF	TGCGCCAGCAGCTATCAACCGGGACAAGAGACCCAGTACTTC
TRBV4-3	15	TRBJ2-7	NA	NA	CASSQGAGSSYEQYF	TGCGCCAGCAGCCAAGGGGCAGGCTCCTCCTACGAGCAGTACTTC
TRBV2	11	TRBJ2-7	NA	NA	CASSLYYEQYF	TGTGCCAGCAGTCTGTACTACGAGCAGTACTTC
TRBV5-1	13	TRBJ2-2	NA	NA	CASSFQGTGELFF	TGCGCCAGCAGCTTTCAGGGCACCGGGGAGCTGTTTTTT
TRBV27	19	TRBJ2-3	NA	TRBD2	CASRSAGGLSLARTDTQYF	TGTGCCAGCAGGTCAGCGGGAGGGCTCTCTCTGGCTCGCACAGATACGCAGTATTTT
TRBV15	17	TRBJ2-1	NA	NA	CATSRGGDWGHGDEQFF	TGTGCCACCAGCAGAGGAGGGGACTGGGGCCATGGCGATGAGCAGTTCTTC
TRBV28	13	TRBJ2-2	NA	NA	CASSTGYPGELFF	TGTGCCAGCAGTACAGGGTATCCCGGGGAGCTGTTTTTT
TRBV12-5	13	TRBJ1-2	NA	NA	CASGSTYTGGYTF	TGTGCTAGTGGTTCCACCTACACGGGGGGCTACACCTTC
TRBV6-6	16	TRBJ1-5	NA	NA	CASSFYETVIHQPQHF	TGTGCCAGCAGTTTCTACGAGACAGTGATTCATCAGCCCCAGCATTTT
TRBV27	15	TRBJ2-1	NA	NA	CASSLLAGAPLEQFF	TGTGCCAGCAGTTTATTGGCGGGGGCCCCCCTTGAGCAGTTCTTC
TRBV2	13	TRBJ2-4	NA	NA	CASSEEGTLIQYF	TGTGCCAGCAGTGAAGAGGGGACACTCATTCAGTACTTC
TRBV4-1	15	TRBJ1-5	NA	TRBD1	CASSQGTGANQPQHF	TGCGCCAGCAGCCAAGGGACAGGGGCGAATCAGCCCCAGCATTTT
TRBV19	15	TRBJ2-5	few	NA	CASSIVERPSREQYF	TGTGCCAGTAGTATAGTTGAGAGACCCTCAAGGGAGCAGTACTTC
TRBV27	14	TRBJ2-7	NA	TRBD1	CASSTRTGTYEQYF	TGTGCCAGCAGTACCCGGACAGGCACGTACGAGCAGTACTTC
TRBV27	16	TRBJ2-7	NA	TRBD2	CASSRLAGGGAYEQYF	TGTGCCAGCAGTCGACTAGCGGGAGGCGGAGCCTACGAGCAGTACTTC
TRBV11-3	13	TRBJ2-1	NA	NA	CASSLVAGNEQFF	TGTGCCAGCAGCTTAGTGGCGGGTAATGAGCAGTTCTTC
TRBV5-6	16	TRBJ1-6	NA	TRBD1	CASSSGTGSNNSPLHF	TGTGCCAGCAGCTCCGGGACAGGAAGTAATAATTCACCCCTCCACTTT
TRBV7-9	15	TRBJ2-1	NA	TRBD2	CASSLRLAGPNEQFF	TGTGCCAGCAGCTTAAGGCTAGCGGGCCCCAATGAGCAGTTCTTC
TRBV27	12	TRBJ2-1	NA	NA	CASSRQPNEQFF	TGTGCCAGCAGTCGACAGCCCAATGAGCAGTTCTTC
TRBV7-9	17	TRBJ1-4	NA	NA	CASSLAPPGYNNEKLFF	TGTGCCAGCAGCTTAGCCCCCCCAGGGTACAATAATGAAAAACTGTTTTTT
TRBV7-2	15	TRBJ2-7	NA	TRBD2	CASSAVLAGVDEQYF	TGTGCCAGCAGTGCCGTGCTAGCGGGAGTTGATGAGCAGTACTTC
TRBV7-9	14	TRBJ2-1	NA	TRBD1	CASSLKAGGIEQFF	TGTGCCAGCAGCTTAAAGGCAGGGGGTATTGAGCAGTTCTTC
TRBV19	13	TRBJ1-1	NA	NA	CASKLMRNTKAFF	TGTGCCAGTAAGCTCATGAGGAACACTAAAGCTTTCTTT
TRBV5-1	15	TRBJ2-7	NA	NA	CASSWGFDRIYEQYF	TGCGCCAGCAGCTGGGGGTTCGACAGGATCTACGAGCAGTACTTC
TRBV28	16	TRBJ2-7	NA	NA	CASSYLSPTVSYEQYF	TGTGCCAGCAGTTACCTTAGCCCGACAGTTTCCTACGAGCAGTACTTC
TRBV28	15	TRBJ1-3	NA	TRBD1	CASSWPQGSGNTIYF	TGTGCCAGCAGTTGGCCACAGGGGTCAGGAAACACCATATATTTT
TRBV7-2	15	TRBJ1-3	NA	TRBD1	CASSLGGQGLNTIYF	TGTGCCAGCAGCTTAGGGGGACAGGGATTAAACACCATATATTTT
TRBV11-3	13	TRBJ1-1	NA	NA	CASSSLPNTEAFF	TGTGCCAGCAGCTCCCTTCCGAACACTGAAGCTTTCTTT
TRBV18	15	TRBJ2-7	NA	TRBD1	CASSLDRVLSYEQYF	TGTGCCAGCTCCCTGGACAGGGTACTTTCCTACGAGCAGTACTTC
TRBV4-1	14	TRBJ2-7	NA	NA	CASSQESIRDEQYF	TGCGCCAGCAGCCAAGAATCCATCCGGGACGAGCAGTACTTC
TRBV28	15	TRBJ1-4	NA	TRBD1	CASSSPGQGDEKLFF	TGTGCCAGCAGCTCTCCGGGACAGGGAGACGAAAAACTGTTTTTT
TRBV9	15	TRBJ2-1	NA	TRBD2	CASSGAGGPYNEQFF	TGTGCCAGCAGCGGAGCGGGGGGGCCCTACAATGAGCAGTTCTTC
TRBV18	17	TRBJ2-1	NA	NA	CASSPPGGDASYNEQFF	TGTGCCAGCTCACCACCGGGGGGAGACGCCTCCTACAATGAGCAGTTCTTC
TRBV7-8	16	TRBJ2-4	NA	TRBD1	CASSLAYRGLGNIQYF	TGTGCCAGCAGCTTAGCATACAGGGGGCTGGGAAACATTCAGTACTTC
TRBV27	15	TRBJ2-1	NA	NA	CASSWVARSYNEQFF	TGTGCCAGCAGTTGGGTAGCGAGGTCCTACAATGAGCAGTTCTTC
TRBV27	16	TRBJ2-3	once	NA	CASRTASGRGTDTQYF	TGTGCCAGCAGAACCGCCTCGGGAAGAGGCACAGATACGCAGTATTTT
TRBV5-5	17	TRBJ1-3	NA	NA	CASSQNREIWAGNTIYF	TGTGCCAGCAGCCAAAACAGGGAAATCTGGGCTGGAAACACCATATATTTT
TRBV6-6	14	TRBJ2-7	NA	TRBD2	CASQNDLAGYEQYF	TGTGCCAGCCAGAACGATCTAGCGGGGTACGAGCAGTACTTC